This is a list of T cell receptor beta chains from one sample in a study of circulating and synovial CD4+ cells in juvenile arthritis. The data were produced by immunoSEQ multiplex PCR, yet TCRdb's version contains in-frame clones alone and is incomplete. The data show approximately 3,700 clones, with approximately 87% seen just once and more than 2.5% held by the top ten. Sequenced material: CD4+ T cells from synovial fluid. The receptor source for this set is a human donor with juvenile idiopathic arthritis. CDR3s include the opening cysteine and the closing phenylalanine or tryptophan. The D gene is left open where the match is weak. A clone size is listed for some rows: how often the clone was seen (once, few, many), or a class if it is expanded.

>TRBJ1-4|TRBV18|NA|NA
CASSLFDGNEKLFF
TGTGCCAGCTCACTCTTCGACGGGAATGAAAAACTGTTTTTT
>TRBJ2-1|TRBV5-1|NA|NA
CASKASEYNEQFF
TGCGCCAGCAAGGCTAGCGAGTACAATGAGCAGTTCTTC
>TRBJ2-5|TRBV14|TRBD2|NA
CASSQDVGSGGRETQYF
TGTGCCAGCAGCCAAGATGTGGGTAGCGGGGGGCGAGAGACCCAGTACTTC
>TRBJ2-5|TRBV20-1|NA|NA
CSAQTQETQYF
TGCAGTGCTCAAACTCAAGAGACCCAGTACTTC
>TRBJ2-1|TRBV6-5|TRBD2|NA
CASSYSGGDKFF
TGTGCCAGCAGTTACTCGGGGGGGGATAAGTTCTTC
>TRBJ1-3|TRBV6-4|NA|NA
CASSDSQGGNTIYF
TGTGCCAGCAGTGACTCCCAGGGGGGAAACACCATATATTTT
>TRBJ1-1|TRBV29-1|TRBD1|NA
CSAATGMGTEAFF
TGCAGCGCAGCGACAGGGATGGGCACTGAAGCTTTCTTT
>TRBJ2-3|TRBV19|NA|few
CASTPTASTDTQYF
TGTGCCAGTACCCCGACAGCTAGCACAGATACGCAGTATTTT
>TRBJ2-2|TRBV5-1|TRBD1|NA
CASSTGQPNTGELFF
TGCGCCAGCAGCACGGGACAGCCAAACACCGGGGAGCTGTTTTTT
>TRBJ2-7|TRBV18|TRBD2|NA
CASSDPSGSGQYF
TGTGCCAGCTCAGACCCTAGCGGGAGTGGGCAGTACTTC
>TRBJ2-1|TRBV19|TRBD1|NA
CASSVGQSDSYNEQFF
TGTGCCAGTAGCGTGGGACAGTCGGACTCCTACAATGAGCAGTTCTTC
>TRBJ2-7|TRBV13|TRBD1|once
CASSSSSGTGIDEQYF
TGTGCCAGCAGCTCAAGCTCCGGGACAGGGATAGACGAGCAGTACTTC
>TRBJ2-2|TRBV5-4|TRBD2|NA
CATRGANTGELFF
TGTGCCACCCGGGGGGCGAACACCGGGGAGCTGTTTTTT
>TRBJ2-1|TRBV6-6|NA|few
CASRKGLGAVLDEQFF
TGTGCCAGCAGAAAAGGTTTAGGAGCGGTCTTGGATGAGCAGTTCTTC